Listed below are T cell receptor beta chains from one sample, sequenced in a study of T cell changes during pregnancy in multiple sclerosis. The data were produced by immunoSEQ multiplex PCR, yet TCRdb's version contains in-frame clones alone and is incomplete. The sample includes under 85,000 clones, about 89% of them seen just once. The material sequenced was CD4+ T cells from peripheral blood mononuclear cells, taken in the second trimester of pregnancy. The source is a female donor with multiple sclerosis, enrolled in a pregnancy study. The CDR3 runs from the conserved cysteine through the conserved F or W. A D gene is named only where the DNA matches it firmly. Rows give clone size only sometimes, using once, few, many, or a class for an expanded clone.

j_call clone_size d_call v_call cdr3_aa cdr3_nt
TRBJ1-2 NA NA TRBV28 CASSPGDTHGYTF TGTGCCAGCAGTCCCGGGGACACCCATGGCTACACCTTC
TRBJ1-5 NA TRBD1 TRBV11-2 CASSLRTGGSNQPQHF TGTGCCAGCAGCCTCCGGACAGGCGGCAGCAATCAGCCCCAGCATTTT
TRBJ2-1 NA TRBD2 TRBV6-4 CASSDGAGGNNEQFF TGTGCCAGCAGTGACGGAGCGGGAGGGAACAATGAGCAGTTCTTC
TRBJ2-7 NA NA TRBV11-3 CASSTQDSYEQYF TGTGCCAGCAGTACACAGGATTCCTACGAGCAGTACTTC
TRBJ1-1 few NA TRBV4-3 CASSHEPGRNTEAFF TGCGCCAGCAGCCATGAACCAGGCAGGAACACTGAAGCTTTCTTT
TRBJ1-3 few TRBD1 TRBV6-6 CASSRGQGYTIYF TGTGCCAGTTCCAGGGGACAGGGGTACACCATATATTTT
TRBJ1-2 NA NA TRBV6-5 CASSYGPAIYYGYTF TGTGCCAGCAGTTACGGGCCGGCGATCTACTATGGCTACACCTTC
TRBJ2-2 NA TRBD2 TRBV7-2 CASSLAGRLATGELFF TGTGCCAGCAGCTTAGCGGGGAGACTAGCGACCGGGGAGCTGTTTTTT
TRBJ1-5 NA NA TRBV30 CAWTLGPGQPQHF TGTGCCTGGACATTAGGTCCGGGTCAGCCCCAGCATTTT
TRBJ1-2 few NA TRBV6-5 CASCVGARPSGYTF TGTGCCAGCTGCGTTGGAGCACGGCCTAGTGGCTACACCTTC
TRBJ1-2 NA NA TRBV27 CASASGRLTGGYTF TGTGCCAGCGCTTCTGGGAGGTTAACTGGGGGCTACACCTTC
TRBJ2-5 NA TRBD1 TRBV30 CAWSPHAGGETQYF TGTGCCTGGAGTCCCCACGCAGGGGGAGAGACCCAGTACTTC
TRBJ2-3 NA TRBD1 TRBV19 CASSPGTGGTDTQYF TGTGCCAGTAGCCCTGGGACAGGCGGCACAGATACGCAGTATTTT
TRBJ1-2 NA NA TRBV9 CASSVAGGSSGYTF TGTGCCAGCAGCGTAGCCGGGGGAAGTTCTGGCTACACCTTC
TRBJ2-7 many NA TRBV19 CASSIEAKISYEQYF TGTGCCAGTAGTATTGAGGCGAAAATATCCTACGAGCAGTACTTC
TRBJ2-4 NA TRBD2 TRBV6-1 CASIHAGAGQNIQYF TGTGCCAGCATTCACGCGGGAGCGGGACAAAACATTCAGTACTTC
TRBJ2-7 NA NA TRBV7-2 CASSPQPDRGIHF TGTGCCAGCAGCCCCCAACCGGACCGGGGAATACACTTC
TRBJ2-7 NA TRBD1 TRBV5-1 CASFTGTGSYEQYF TGCGCCAGTTTCACCGGGACAGGGTCCTACGAGCAGTACTTC
TRBJ2-5 NA TRBD1 TRBV30 CAWSRGQGARETQYF TGTGCCTGGAGCCGGGGACAGGGGGCTCGGGAGACCCAGTACTTC
TRBJ2-1 NA NA TRBV4-1 CASSVILASSYNEQFF TGCGCCAGCAGCGTCATTCTCGCTAGCTCCTACAATGAGCAGTTCTTC
TRBJ1-2 NA NA TRBV2 CASSGDSKYGYTF TGTGCCAGCAGTGGTGACAGCAAATATGGCTACACCTTC
TRBJ1-4 once NA TRBV4-1 CASSPWGQGHEKLFF TGCGCCAGCAGCCCCTGGGGGCAGGGGCATGAAAAACTGTTTTTT
TRBJ1-4 NA TRBD1 TRBV15 CATSFGTGAEKLFF TGTGCCACCAGCTTTGGGACAGGTGCCGAAAAACTGTTTTTT
TRBJ1-3 NA NA TRBV30 CAWSVPRGSGNTIYF TGTGCCTGGAGTGTACCCCGGGGATCTGGAAACACCATATATTTT
TRBJ1-2 NA NA TRBV7-3 CASSPQAGQGFGYTF TGTGCCAGCAGCCCGCAGGCCGGGCAGGGGTTTGGCTACACCTTC
TRBJ1-2 NA NA TRBV6-5 CASTGDNYGYTF TGTGCCAGCACGGGGGACAACTATGGCTACACCTTC
TRBJ2-2 NA TRBD2 TRBV4-3 CASSQGTSGGASGTGELFF TGCGCCAGCAGCCAAGGGACTAGCGGGGGGGCTTCCGGCACCGGGGAGCTGTTTTTT
TRBJ2-7 NA TRBD1 TRBV19 CASSIHGTGYEQYF TGTGCCAGTAGTATTCACGGGACAGGCTACGAGCAGTACTTC
TRBJ2-5 NA NA TRBV6-5 CASSRTGGETQYF TGTGCCAGCTCCCGGACCGGAGGAGAGACCCAGTACTTC
TRBJ2-7 once TRBD2 TRBV7-8 CASSLGFGRGGSYEQYF TGTGCCAGCAGCTTAGGGTTTGGGCGGGGGGGGTCCTACGAGCAGTACTTC
TRBJ2-1 once TRBD2 TRBV10-3 CAIRATSEPPYNEQFF TGTGCCATCAGGGCGACTAGCGAACCGCCCTACAATGAGCAGTTCTTC
TRBJ2-7 NA TRBD2 TRBV4-1 CASSHRLAPHYEQYF TGCGCCAGCAGCCACCGACTAGCTCCTCACTACGAGCAGTACTTC
TRBJ1-3 once NA TRBV5-1 CASSLGLQGSGNTIYF TGCGCCAGCAGCTTGGGGCTACAGGGTTCTGGAAACACCATATATTTT
TRBJ1-3 NA TRBD1 TRBV10-3 CAIGQGANSGNTIYF TGTGCCATAGGACAGGGCGCGAACTCTGGAAACACCATATATTTT
TRBJ2-5 NA NA TRBV30 CAWSANRGETQYF TGTGCCTGGAGTGCAAATAGGGGGGAGACCCAGTACTTC
TRBJ1-5 NA TRBD1 TRBV6-1 CASSAGQGNQPQHF TGTGCCAGCAGTGCCGGACAGGGGAATCAGCCCCAGCATTTT
TRBJ1-1 NA NA TRBV7-8 CASSLAEGRAFF TGTGCCAGCAGCTTAGCGGAGGGGAGAGCTTTCTTT
TRBJ2-4 NA TRBD1 TRBV30 CAWSEQGAKNIQYF TGTGCCTGGAGTGAACAGGGGGCCAAAAACATTCAGTACTTC
TRBJ2-7 NA TRBD2 TRBV6-1 CASTLRTSGYEQYF TGTGCCAGCACTCTTAGGACTAGCGGCTACGAGCAGTACTTC
TRBJ1-1 NA TRBD1 TRBV5-1 CASIGPRTGGFDTEAFF TGCGCCAGTATCGGTCCACGGACAGGGGGTTTCGACACTGAAGCTTTCTTT
TRBJ1-2 NA NA TRBV12-5 CASGLEQAYGYTF TGTGCTAGTGGTTTGGAACAGGCCTATGGCTACACCTTC
TRBJ1-2 NA NA TRBV7-3 CASSSRSWDNGYTF TGTGCCAGCAGCTCCCGCTCCTGGGACAATGGCTACACCTTC